This T cell receptor (beta chain) came from a study of response to subunit inactivated influenza vaccine. Germline CDR1 and CDR2: LNHDA and SQIVND (reference sequence). V gave up 2 bases and J gave up 3 bases; unmatched junction bases: 7. This CDR3 has 16 amino acids. MiXCR, applied by TCRdb to the RT-PCR reads, yields one record per CDR3 protein. The data hold about 170,000 distinct CDR3 sequences, with about 12% observed a single time. This sample also belongs to another study, concerning T cells expressing NK-cell markers. That paper adds: Scientists made TCR beta cDNA using 5'RACE template switching with UMIs. For a handful of donors, these clonotypes were likewise the leading ones in the CD3+CD56-NKG2C+ fraction.

This chain links TRBV19 with TRBJ2-3; 8 nucleotides align to TRBD2. This clonotype originated in a man in his fifties who received an inactivated influenza vaccine. Sample: CD8+ T cells sorted from PBMCs, taken 12 days after vaccination. The CDR3 region is CASSISGSLGTDTQYF. The CDR3 bases are TGTGCCAGTAGTATAAGCGGGAGCTTAGGAACAGATACGCAGTATTTT.